What follows describes a single T cell receptor beta chain. Among the 120 subjects of the validation cohort, separate from the roughly 700-subject first cohort, were the donors. These data come from a study of cytomegalovirus exposure and HLA in healthy donors. Only in-frame clones appear in the TCRdb table, and some are missing; sequencing was by immunoSEQ multiplex PCR. The data hold under 200,000 clones, with more than 80% observed a single time. Germline lookup yields CDR1 SEHNR and CDR2 FQNEAQ (reference sequence). V was cut by 5 bases and J by 2 bases, with 18 bases left in between. The CDR3 runs to 16 residues.

The sequenced sample was PBMCs. The sequence was obtained from a man aged 18 to 35 in good health and CMV-seropositive. The chain carries TRBV7-9 and TRBJ1-2, with D perhaps TRBD1 (6 bases). This CDR3 reads CASSHQDRNPNYGYTF. The CDR3 DNA sequence: TGTGCCAGCAGCCACCAGGACAGAAACCCCAACTATGGCTACACCTTC.